What follows are 18 T cell receptor beta chains derived from one specimen sequenced in a study of T cells in Graves' hyperthyroidism and ophthalmopathy. TCR beta CDR3 region amplification was performed from RNA transcripts. The study used the HTBI primer set for a first-round RT-PCR of the TCR CDR3. MiXCR, run by TCRdb on the multiplex PCR reads, gives a single entry per CDR3 protein. The table records 45,000 or so distinct CDR3 sequences, around 49% of them present only once. The sequencing input was peripheral blood or thyroid tissue (not recorded which). These receptors were obtained from a woman aged 50 to 60 with Graves' hyperthyroidism.

This clonotype was seen at least ten times. V and J are TRBV7-3 and TRBJ2-2; D unresolved. Deletions cut 3 bases from V and 1 base from J, with 9 bases between. CDR1 is SGHTA and CDR2 is FQGTGA in the germline V gene. The CDR3 contains 15 residues. Here the CDR3 reads CASSFLAENTGELFF. CDR3 sequence (DNA): TGTGCCAGCAGCTTCCTGGCAGAGAACACCGGGGAGCTGTTTTTT.

This clonotype appeared once. The genes are TRBV20-1 and TRBJ1-1; TRBD1 agrees at 8 bases. Losses at the gene ends were 6 bases for V and 6 bases for J; bases not matched to a gene: 6. Germline assignment: CDR1 DFQATT and CDR2 SNEGSKA (reference sequence). CDR3 size: 12 residues. The CDR3 DNA reads TGCAGTGCCCCGGACAGGGTTGCTGAAGCTTTCTTT. Translated: CSAPDRVAEAFF.

This clonotype has only a few counts. Being one base from a much bigger clone, this may be a read error. This rearrangement joins TRBV28 to TRBJ2-5; D might be TRBD1 (5 bases). Germline lookup yields CDR1 MDHEN and CDR2 SYDVKM. The CDR3 runs 13 residues. Trimming stripped 6 bases from V and 5 bases from J, with 13 bases between. The CDR3 region has the DNA TGTGCCAGCAGGCGTGCAGGGTCCGAGACCCAGTACTTC. This codes for CASRRAGSETQYF. Variable domain in full (rest from reference TRBV28 and TRBJ2-5): DVKVTQSSRYLVKRTGEKVFLECVQDMDHENMFWYRQDPGLGLRLIYFSYDVKMKEKGDIPEGYSVSREKKERFSLILESASTNQTSMYLCASRRAGSETQYFGPGTRLLVL.

The sample holds many counts of this clonotype. The CDR3 loop is CATRQAGGSPLHF. CDR3 DNA: TGTGCCACCCGACAGGCTGGCGGTTCACCCCTCCACTTT. V gene TRBV19 combines with J gene TRBJ1-6; TRBD1 might be the D (6 bases). The CDR3 contains 13 residues. Germline-derived CDR1 and CDR2 are LNHDA and SQIVND (reference sequence). V shed 10 bases and J shed 9 bases, with 16 bases lying between them.

V and J are TRBV20-1 and TRBJ2-7; D possibly uses TRBD1 or TRBD2 (5 bases each). V was pared by 5 bases and J by 3 bases, with 14 bases between. The CDR3 spans 13 residues. Looked up from germline, CDR1 is DFQATT and CDR2 is SNEGSKA (reference sequence). The CDR3 is CSASGTHIYEQYF. CDR3 coding DNA: TGCAGTGCTTCCGGGACCCACATCTACGAGCAGTACTTC.

CDR3 in amino acids: CASSRSSETQYF. In DNA form, the CDR3 reads TGTGCCAGCAGCCGATCTTCGGAGACCCAGTACTTC. V usage is TRBV6-1 and J usage is TRBJ2-5; D remains ambiguous. The CDR3 consists of 12 residues. The germline gives CDR1 MNHNS, CDR2 SASEGT. Trimming left V 6 bases short and J 5 bases short, with 10 bases between.

This chain uses TRBV7-2 with TRBJ1-1; D not certain. Germline values: CDR1 SGHTA, CDR2 FQGNSA. The CDR3 spans 11 residues. Trimming pared 3 bases from V and 7 bases from J, leaving 6 bases between. This chain's CDR3 is CASSLGSEAFF. CDR3 DNA sequence: TGTGCCAGCAGCTTGGGGAGTGAAGCTTTCTTT.

This clonotype appeared many times. The DNA of the CDR3 is TGTGCCAGCAGACGAACGATGGACAGGGGTGGCTACACCTTC. This translates into CASRRTMDRGGYTF. This sequence joins TRBV6-2 or TRBV6-3 and TRBJ1-2, with 9 positions matching TRBD1. Germline loops: CDR1 MNHEY, CDR2 SVGEGT. The junction had 9 bases not matched to a gene; V was cut back by 6 bases and J by 7 bases. The CDR3 runs 14 residues.

In its sample, this clonotype was seen many times. The chain carries TRBV6-1 and TRBJ2-7, with 13 nucleotides matching TRBD2. The CDR3 runs 14 residues. In germline, CDR1 is MNHNS, CDR2 SASEGT. V gave up 6 bases and J gave up 7 bases; unmatched junction bases: 6. The CDR3 sequence: CASRPGLAGKEQYF. The CDR3 coding sequence is TGTGCCAGCAGGCCGGGACTAGCGGGAAAGGAGCAGTACTTC.

The count of this clonotype is one. The chain combines TRBV7-2 with TRBJ2-2; TRBD2 might be the D (6 bases). CDR1 SGHTA and CDR2 FQGNSA come from the germline V gene. V shed 7 bases and J shed 9 bases, with 9 bases lying between them. The CDR3 has 11 amino acids. CDR3 protein: CASTRGRELFF. DNA of the CDR3: TGTGCCAGCACCCGGGGGAGGGAGCTGTTTTTT.

This clonotype was observed many times. This chain connects TRBV7-9 to TRBJ2-7, with 13 bases that match TRBD2. Unmatched junction bases numbered 8, after V lost 3 bases and J lost 6 bases. The CDR3 spans 16 residues. CDR1 and CDR2 (germline): SEHNR, FQNEAQ (reference sequence). This CDR3 is CASSFGLAGVEREQYF. DNA of the CDR3: TGTGCCAGCAGCTTCGGACTAGCGGGAGTGGAGCGCGAGCAGTACTTC.

This chain joins TRBV9 and TRBJ2-7; possibly TRBD1 for D (6 bases). Germline V gene lookup returns CDR1 SGDLS and CDR2 YYNGEE. The CDR3 has 14 amino acids. V lost 2 bases and J lost 5, with 14 bases in between. In nucleotides, the CDR3 is TGTGCCAGCAGCGTGCAGGGGCACAGCCACGAGCAGTACTTC. Amino acid sequence: CASSVQGHSHEQYF.

The chain links TRBV20-1 to TRBJ2-7; 14 bases are shared with TRBD2. The junction had 5 bases not matched to a gene; V was cut back by 1 base and J by 6 bases. The CDR3 has 15 amino acids. CDR1 is DFQATT and CDR2 is SNEGSKA in the germline V gene (reference sequence). The CDR3: CSARATSGRAGEQYF. In nucleotides, the CDR3 is TGCAGTGCTAGAGCGACTAGCGGGAGGGCCGGCGAGCAGTACTTC.

This clonotype appeared a few times. This chain links TRBV10-3 with TRBJ2-7; the match to TRBD1 covers 9 bases. Germline loops: CDR1 ENHRY, CDR2 SYGVKD. The CDR3 runs 13 residues. V trimming: 5 bases; J trimming: 3 bases; junction bases outside the gene matches: 2. CDR3 sequence: CAISPGQGYEQYF. The DNA for the CDR3 is TGTGCCATCAGTCCGGGACAGGGCTACGAGCAGTACTTC.

This clonotype is judged medium-sized. The genes are TRBV7-9 and TRBJ1-2, with TRBD1 matching 7 bases. The V gene end was trimmed by 0 bases and the J gene end by 8 bases; junction bases not matched to a gene: 3. The germline gives CDR1 SEHNR, CDR2 FQNEAQ (reference sequence). This CDR3 has 13 residues. The CDR3 sequence is CASSLAQGSGYTF. As DNA, the CDR3 is TGTGCCAGCAGCTTAGCACAGGGGAGCGGCTACACCTTC.

The chain combines TRBV27 with TRBJ2-7; tentatively, D is TRBD1 or TRBD2 (6 bases each). Trimming took 8 bases from V and 3 from J, leaving 20 bases between them. The CDR3 contains 15 residues. Germline V gene lookup returns CDR1 MNHEY and CDR2 SMNVEV (reference sequence). The CDR3 here is CASWRRGAPNYEQYF. The CDR3 region has the DNA TGTGCCAGCTGGCGTAGGGGGGCTCCCAACTACGAGCAGTACTTC.

With respect to this clonotype: At one end, the junction sequence differs from germline, possibly due to a read error. This chain uses TRBV11-2 with TRBJ2-3, with D perhaps matching TRBD2 (5 bases). CDR1 SGHAT and CDR2 FQNNGV come from the germline V gene. CDR3 size: 14 residues. The CDR3 sequence is CASSLTRGTDTQYF. The CDR3 DNA reads as TGTGCCAGCAGCCTCACTAGAGGCACGGATACGCAGTATTTT.

This chain links TRBV20-1 with TRBJ2-7; 15 nucleotides line up with TRBD2. CDR3 length equals 18 residues. Losses at the gene ends were 4 bases for V and 1 base for J; bases not matched to a gene: 11. Looked up from germline, CDR1 is DFQATT and CDR2 is SNEGSKA (reference sequence). CDR3 region: CSAIAGTSGRLGSYEQYF. The CDR3 DNA reads as TGCAGTGCTATTGCCGGGACTAGCGGGAGGTTGGGTTCCTACGAGCAGTACTTC.